This section outlines one TCR beta chain sequence together with its context. The antigen remains undetermined. Time point given: patch test 2, 6 weeks after DPC sensitization. The treatment is: therapeutic diphenylcyclopropenone sensitization with weekly scalp DPC. There are 13 residues in the CDR3. The V and J ends lost 7 bases and 0 bases respectively, with 11 bases between them. CDR1 and CDR2 from the germline V gene are DFQATT and SNEGSKA (reference sequence). TCRdb reanalysed the RACE reads using MiXCR and keeps one entry per CDR3 protein. The table records about 69,000 distinct CDR3 sequences, around 10% of them present only once. This sample is drawn from a study of human T cells and chemical hapten exposure. Study-wide points: With DPC sensitization, TCRs exceeding 1 in 1000 frequency showed no change.

The source was whole blood, collected in connection with sensitization to the hapten diphenylcyclopropenone (DPC). The receptor was derived from a woman aged 50 to 65 with alopecia areata. Some clones in this sample may be carry-over from other donors' samples. The V gene is TRBV20-1, the J gene TRBJ2-3; D is possibly TRBD1 or TRBD2 (5 bases each). CDR3 amino acids: CSVDGTSTDTQYF. In nucleotides, the CDR3 is TGCAGTGTTGATGGGACGAGCACAGATACGCAGTATTTT.